This T cell receptor (beta chain) was captured in a study of vaccination effects on CD4 cells after COVID-19. Study-wide context: After 1.8 million or so PBMC were placed in each well, they were cultured with roughly 10 IU/ml IL-2 and roughly 10 ug/ml peptides.

Cells that had been cultured for roughly 9 days were the source of isolated CD4+ T cells. Germline CDR1 is LGHNT and CDR2 is FRNRAP. This CDR3 has 17 amino acids. V was clipped by 0 bases and J by 1 base; unmatched bases: 4. About this clone: Its antigen is not known.

Data came from immunoSEQ multiplex PCR; TCRdb stores just in-frame clones and leaves some out. The sample contains about 25,000 clones, roughly 75% of which appear only once. The gene calls are TRBV12-5 and TRBJ2-1, with 9 bases identical to TRBD2. This sequence originates from a human donor who received a COVID-19 vaccine. This sample comprised CD4+ T cells from PBMCs cultured without peptide, obtained before COVID-19 vaccination. The CDR3 loop is CASGLVIAGDSYNEQFF. CDR3 coding DNA: TGTGCTAGTGGTTTGGTAATAGCGGGAGATTCCTACAATGAGCAGTTCTTC.